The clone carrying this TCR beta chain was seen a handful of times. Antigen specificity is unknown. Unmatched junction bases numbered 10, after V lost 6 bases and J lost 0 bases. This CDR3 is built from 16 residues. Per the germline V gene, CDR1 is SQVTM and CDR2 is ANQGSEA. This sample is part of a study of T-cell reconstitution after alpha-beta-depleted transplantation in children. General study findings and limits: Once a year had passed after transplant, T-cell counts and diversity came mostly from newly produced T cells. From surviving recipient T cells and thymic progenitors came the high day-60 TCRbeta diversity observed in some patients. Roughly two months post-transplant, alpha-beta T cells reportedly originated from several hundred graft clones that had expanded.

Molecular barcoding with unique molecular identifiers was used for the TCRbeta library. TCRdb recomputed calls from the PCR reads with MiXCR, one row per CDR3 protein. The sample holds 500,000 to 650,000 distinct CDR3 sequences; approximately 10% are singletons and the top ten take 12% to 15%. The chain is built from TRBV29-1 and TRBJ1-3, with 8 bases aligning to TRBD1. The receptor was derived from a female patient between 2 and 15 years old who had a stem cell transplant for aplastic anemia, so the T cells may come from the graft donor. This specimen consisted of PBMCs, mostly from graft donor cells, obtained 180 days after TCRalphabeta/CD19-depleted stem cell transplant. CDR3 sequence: CSVEDRVSFSGNTIYF. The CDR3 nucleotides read TGCAGCGTCGAGGACAGGGTTAGTTTCTCTGGAAACACCATATATTTT.